This T cell receptor beta chain came from a study of blood T cell repertoires in COVID-19. At the level of the study: Sources were T cells, B-cell-depleted T cells, or PBMCs; the material itself was cDNA or gDNA.

Profiling relied on immunoSEQ multiplex PCR, and the TCRdb table lists in-frame clones only, not all of them. Seen here are approximately 50,000 clones, approximately 87% observed once, and the top ten hold 10% to 15%. This receptor was identified in a human donor in a cohort sampled during active COVID-19. Sequencing was performed on peripheral blood.

This CDR3 reads CASSYAWTPPNSPLHF. The CDR3 DNA follows: TGTGCCAGCAGTTACGCGTGGACTCCTCCGAATTCACCCCTCCACTTT. J is TRBJ1-6 and V is TRBV6-5, with unresolved D. The V and J ends lost 2 bases and 7 bases respectively, with 15 bases between them. Germline V lookup: CDR1 MNHEY, CDR2 SVGAGI. The CDR3 has 16 amino acids.